One sample yielded the 7 T cell receptor beta chains listed below, sequenced in a study of shared clonotypes between healthy human individuals. Profiled with immunoSEQ multiplex PCR; TCRdb holds only in-frame clones, not every one. This sample yields 2,500,000 or so clones, of which roughly 93% are seen a single time; 0.36% belongs to the top ten. Sample: naive CD4+ T cells from PBMCs. Subset indicated: CD45RA+ positively selected. These TCRs come from a man younger than 30 in good health. Some clones in this sample may be carry-over from other donors' samples.

CDR3 nucleotides: TGTGCCAGCAGTTTAACGGGGAGGTCGTGGGACTATGGCTACACCTTC. Protein sequence: CASSLTGRSWDYGYTF. J is TRBJ1-2 and V is TRBV28; D gene ambiguous. CDR3 length equals 16 residues. Germline values: CDR1 MDHEN, CDR2 SYDVKM. Trimming cost V 2 bases and J 3 bases, with 16 bases left between them.

The chain links TRBV29-1 to TRBJ2-3; 7 bases align to TRBD1. This CDR3 has 12 residues. Germline V gene lookup returns CDR1 SQVTM and CDR2 ANQGSEA. With V trimmed by 6 bases and J by 4 bases, 4 bases remained unmatched. In DNA form, the CDR3 reads TGCAGCGTGTCTACAGGGGCAGATACGCAGTATTTT. Protein: CSVSTGADTQYF.

The chain joins TRBV18 to TRBJ2-7; the D gene is possibly TRBD2 (6 bases). Germline V gives CDR1 KGHSH, CDR2 LQKENI. V lost 3 bases, J lost 1 base, and 16 bases lay in between. The CDR3 totals 16 residues. In DNA form, the CDR3 reads TGTGCCAGCTCACCTAGGGGAGGTGTGTTATCCTACGAGCAGTACTTC. Its translation is CASSPRGGVLSYEQYF.

The chain combines TRBV12-5 with TRBJ1-1; tentative D call: TRBD1 (5 bases). Deletions cut 0 bases from V and 1 base from J, with 15 bases between. Germline V lookup: CDR1 LGHNT, CDR2 FRNRAP. This CDR3 contains 17 residues. The DNA of the CDR3 is TGTGCTAGTGGTTTGGTAAGGTCCCAGGGCACGAACACTGAAGCTTTCTTT. This encodes CASGLVRSQGTNTEAFF.

This clone was detected only once. The junction differs from germline at one of its ends, possibly a read error. The V gene is TRBV28, the J gene TRBJ2-4, with 7 positions matching TRBD1. In germline, CDR1 is MDHEN, CDR2 SYDVKM. CDR3 length: 13 amino acids. This CDR3 is CASSLYRDRDIHF. In nucleotides, the CDR3 is TGTGCCAGCAGTTTATACCGTGACAGGGATATACACTTC.

The J gene is TRBJ2-7, the V gene TRBV6-1; no clear D. CDR1 and CDR2 (germline): MNHNS, SASEGT. The CDR3 extends over 14 amino acids. With 3 bases removed from V and 2 bases from J, the gap between germline ends came to 11 bases. The CDR3 sequence: CASSEGPNPYEQYF. DNA of the CDR3: TGTGCCAGCAGTGAGGGTCCAAACCCCTACGAGCAGTACTTC.

The chain joins TRBV18 to TRBJ2-3; TRBD2 is a possible D gene (5 bases). The CDR3 runs 15 residues. Germline V CDR1 and CDR2: KGHSH, LQKENI. The V end was cut by 6 bases, the J end by 2 bases, with 15 bases between. Here the CDR3 DNA reads TGTGCCAGCTCCACCGGCACGGGAAACACAGATACGCAGTATTTT. Residues: CASSTGTGNTDTQYF.